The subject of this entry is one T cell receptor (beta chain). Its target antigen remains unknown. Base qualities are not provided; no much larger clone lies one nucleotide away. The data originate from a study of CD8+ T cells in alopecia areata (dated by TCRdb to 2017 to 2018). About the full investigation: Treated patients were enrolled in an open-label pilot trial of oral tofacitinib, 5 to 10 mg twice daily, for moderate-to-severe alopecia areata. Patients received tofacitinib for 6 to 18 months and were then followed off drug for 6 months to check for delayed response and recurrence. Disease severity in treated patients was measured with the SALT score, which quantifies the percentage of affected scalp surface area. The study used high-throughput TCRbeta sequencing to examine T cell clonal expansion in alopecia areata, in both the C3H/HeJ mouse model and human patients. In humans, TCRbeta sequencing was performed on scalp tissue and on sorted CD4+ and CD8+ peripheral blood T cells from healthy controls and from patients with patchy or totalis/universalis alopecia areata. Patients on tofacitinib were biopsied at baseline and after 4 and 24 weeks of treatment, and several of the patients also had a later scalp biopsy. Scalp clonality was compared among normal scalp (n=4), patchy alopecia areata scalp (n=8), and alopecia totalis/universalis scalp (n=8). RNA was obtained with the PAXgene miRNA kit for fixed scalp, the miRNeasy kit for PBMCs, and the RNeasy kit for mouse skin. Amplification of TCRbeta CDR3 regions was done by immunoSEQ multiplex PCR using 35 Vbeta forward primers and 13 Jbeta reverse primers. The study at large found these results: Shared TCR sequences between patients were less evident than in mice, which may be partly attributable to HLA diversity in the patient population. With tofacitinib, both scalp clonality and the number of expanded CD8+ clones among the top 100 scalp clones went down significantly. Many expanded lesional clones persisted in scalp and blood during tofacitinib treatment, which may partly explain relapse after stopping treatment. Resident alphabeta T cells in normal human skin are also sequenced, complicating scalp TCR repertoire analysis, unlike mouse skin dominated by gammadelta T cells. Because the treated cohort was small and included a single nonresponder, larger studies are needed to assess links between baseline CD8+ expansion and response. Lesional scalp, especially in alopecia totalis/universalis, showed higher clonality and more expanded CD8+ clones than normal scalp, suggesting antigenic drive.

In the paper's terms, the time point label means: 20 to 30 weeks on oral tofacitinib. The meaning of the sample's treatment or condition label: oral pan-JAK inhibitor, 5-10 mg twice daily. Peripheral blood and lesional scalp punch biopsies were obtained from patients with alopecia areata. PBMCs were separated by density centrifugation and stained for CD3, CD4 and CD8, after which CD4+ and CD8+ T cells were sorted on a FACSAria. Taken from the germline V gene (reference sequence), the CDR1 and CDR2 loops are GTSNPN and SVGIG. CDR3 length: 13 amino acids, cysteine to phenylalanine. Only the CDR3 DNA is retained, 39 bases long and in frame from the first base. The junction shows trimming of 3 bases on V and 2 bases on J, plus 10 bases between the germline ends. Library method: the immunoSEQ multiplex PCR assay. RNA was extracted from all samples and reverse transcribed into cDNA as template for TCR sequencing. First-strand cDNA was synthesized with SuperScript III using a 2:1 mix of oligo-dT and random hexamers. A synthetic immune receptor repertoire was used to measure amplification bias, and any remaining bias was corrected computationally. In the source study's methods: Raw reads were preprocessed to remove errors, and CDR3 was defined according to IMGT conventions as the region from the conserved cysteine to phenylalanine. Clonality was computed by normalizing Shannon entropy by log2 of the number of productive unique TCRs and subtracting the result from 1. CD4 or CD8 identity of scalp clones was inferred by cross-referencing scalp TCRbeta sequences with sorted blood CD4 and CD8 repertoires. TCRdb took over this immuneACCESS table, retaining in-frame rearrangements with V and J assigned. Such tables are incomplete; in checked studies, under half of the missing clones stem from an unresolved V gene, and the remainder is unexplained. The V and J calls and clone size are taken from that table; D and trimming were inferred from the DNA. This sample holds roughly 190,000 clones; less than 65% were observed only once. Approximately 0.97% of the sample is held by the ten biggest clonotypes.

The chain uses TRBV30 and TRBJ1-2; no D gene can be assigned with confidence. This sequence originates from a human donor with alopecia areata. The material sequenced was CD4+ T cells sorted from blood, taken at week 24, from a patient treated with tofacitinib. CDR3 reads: CAWSALGNYGYTF. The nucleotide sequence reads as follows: TGTGCCTGGAGCGCTTTGGGGAACTATGGCTACACCTTC.